These 27 T cell receptor beta chains originate from one sample sequenced in a study of shared clonotypes between healthy human individuals. The table came from immunoSEQ multiplex PCR; TCRdb's copy has only in-frame clones and leaves some out. The sample lists fewer than 400,000 clones; around 74% were seen once. The sample consisted of memory CD4+ T cells sorted from blood. Documented subset: CD45RA-negative fraction. Every receptor here comes from a man aged 25 to 40 in good health.

The rearrangement links TRBV11-2 to TRBJ2-7; 7 nucleotides match TRBD2. Germline loops: CDR1 SGHAT, CDR2 FQNNGV. After removal of 5 bases from V and 2 bases from J, the junction contained 6 bases not matched to a gene. This CDR3 spans 14 amino acids. The CDR3 region has the DNA TGTGCCAGCAGCGTTCAAGGGAGGGCCTACGAGCAGTACTTC. Its translation: CASSVQGRAYEQYF.

V is TRBV29-1 and J is TRBJ2-7; 8 bases are shared with TRBD1. Trimming took 7 bases from V and 5 from J; bases not matched to a gene: 7. The germline gives CDR1 SQVTM, CDR2 ANQGSEA. This CDR3 has 12 residues. CDR3 loop: CSGTGGLNEQYF. CDR3 nucleotide sequence: TGCAGCGGTACAGGGGGTCTCAACGAGCAGTACTTC.

The J gene is TRBJ1-3, the V gene TRBV7-9; D is ambiguous. Deletions cut 0 bases from V and 3 bases from J, with 9 bases between. The germline gives CDR1 SEHNR, CDR2 FQNEAQ (reference sequence). The CDR3 contains 15 residues. The CDR3 bases are TGTGCCAGCAGCTTAGCGGGCACGCTTGGAAACACCATATATTTT. Translation gives CASSLAGTLGNTIYF.

The chain combines TRBV2 with TRBJ2-3, with TRBD1 identical over 8 bases. The germline gives CDR1 SNHLY, CDR2 FYNNEI. V was clipped by 6 bases and J by 0 bases; unmatched bases: 11. CDR3 length equals 17 residues. Here the CDR3 reads CASRRTGIGASTDTQYF. CDR3 DNA: TGTGCCAGCAGGAGGACAGGGATCGGGGCTAGCACAGATACGCAGTATTTT.

Of note for this clone: Other DNA sequences in the same sample also yield this CDR3. The rearrangement links TRBV4-1 to TRBJ2-5; D not certain. Trimming shortened V by 1 base and J by 5 bases, and 8 bases separated the two germline ends. The CDR3 consists of 13 residues. Germline CDR1 is MGHRA and CDR2 is YSYEKL. CDR3 sequence: CASSQALVETQYF. CDR3 in DNA: TGCGCCAGCAGCCAAGCGTTGGTGGAGACCCAGTACTTC.

The CDR3, as DNA: TGTGCCAGCAGCGTAGACCCCGGACAGGCTGGAAACACCATATATTTT. It is translated as CASSVDPGQAGNTIYF. The J gene is TRBJ1-3, the V gene TRBV9, with 7 bases aligning to TRBD1. The junction had 5 bases not matched to a gene; V was cut back by 0 bases and J by 2 bases. This CDR3 has 16 residues. Germline CDR1 and CDR2: SGDLS and YYNGEE.

V is TRBV28 and J is TRBJ1-1, with no clear D. The CDR3 runs 13 residues. CDR1 and CDR2 from the germline V gene are MDHEN and SYDVKM. Trimming took off 2 bases at V and 6 bases at J, with 10 bases between the two ends. The CDR3 here is CASSLPAESEAFF. The CDR3 DNA is TGTGCCAGCAGTTTACCAGCCGAATCTGAAGCTTTCTTT.

This chain links TRBV9 with TRBJ2-2; D may be TRBD1 or TRBD2 (5 bases each). The CDR3 has 14 amino acids. The germline gives CDR1 SGDLS, CDR2 YYNGEE. Trimming took 4 bases from V and 6 from J, leaving 13 bases between them. The CDR3 sequence is CASSSRMGAGELFF. The CDR3 DNA reads as TGTGCCAGCAGCTCCCGGATGGGGGCCGGGGAGCTGTTTTTT.

This chain joins TRBV6-5 and TRBJ1-1, with a possible D match to TRBD1 (6 bases). Germline assignment: CDR1 MNHEY and CDR2 SVGAGI. V was clipped by 2 bases and J by 0 bases, with 13 bases between them. The CDR3 spans 16 residues. The chain's CDR3 is CASSYGGAGLNTEAFF. The CDR3 DNA sequence: TGTGCCAGCAGTTACGGGGGGGCAGGATTGAACACTGAAGCTTTCTTT.

V gene TRBV10-3 combines with J gene TRBJ2-1; D is perhaps TRBD1 (5 bases). V was clipped by 9 bases and J by 7 bases, with 13 bases between them. This CDR3 is built from 12 residues. The germline V gene has CDR1 ENHRY and CDR2 SYGVKD. CDR3 sequence: CAIKAQVNEQFF. The CDR3 DNA sequence: TGTGCCATAAAGGCACAGGTTAATGAGCAGTTCTTC.

This clone came up a few times. The rearrangement links TRBV30 to TRBJ2-1; 16 bases fit TRBD2. CDR1 is GTSNPN, CDR2 SVGIG, per germline (reference sequence). The CDR3 contains 17 residues. With V trimmed by 5 bases and J by 9 bases, 13 bases remained unmatched. The CDR3 loop is CAWENGTSGRALREQFF. CDR3 nucleotides: TGTGCCTGGGAGAACGGGACTAGCGGGAGGGCCTTGCGTGAGCAGTTCTTC.

This chain uses TRBV5-6 with TRBJ2-3; maybe TRBD2 (5 bases). The V and J ends lost 0 bases and 5 bases respectively, with 7 bases between them. From germline, CDR1 is SGHDT and CDR2 YYEEEE. The CDR3 sequence is 13 residues long. CDR3 loop: CASSLAGGDTQYF. CDR3 nucleotide sequence: TGTGCCAGCAGCTTGGCAGGAGGAGATACGCAGTATTTT.

This clone was counted once. V is TRBV7-9 and J is TRBJ1-5; 7 bases are a match to TRBD1. From germline, CDR1 is SEHNR and CDR2 FQNEAQ (reference sequence). V was clipped by 1 base and J by 2 bases; unmatched bases: 8. The CDR3 is 17 residues long. The DNA of the CDR3 is TGTGCCAGCAGCTTAGAAATGACAGGGTTAGGCAATCAGCCCCAGCATTTT. It yields the protein CASSLEMTGLGNQPQHF.

J is TRBJ2-7 and V is TRBV6-1, with D maybe TRBD1 (6 bases). The V end lost 8 bases, the J end lost 5 bases, and 13 bases lay between the germline ends. Germline V CDR1 and CDR2: MNHNS, SASEGT. The CDR3 has 12 residues. The CDR3 sequence is CASRADSHEQYF. The CDR3 coding sequence is TGTGCCAGCCGAGCGGACAGTCACGAGCAGTACTTC.

This clone has more than one count but fewer than ten. V is TRBV6-5 and J is TRBJ1-2, with 10 bases identical to TRBD1. Germline CDR1 is MNHEY and CDR2 is SVGAGI. The V segment lost 4 bases and the J segment 8 bases; nucleotides outside the gene matches: 7. The CDR3 is 14 amino acids. The CDR3 DNA reads as TGTGCCAGCAGTTGGGGACAGGGGAAGGAGGGCTACACCTTC. As protein: CASSWGQGKEGYTF.

This clone was seen only once. The chain is built from TRBV18 and TRBJ1-1; perhaps TRBD1 as D (6 bases). Germline V lookup: CDR1 KGHSH, CDR2 LQKENI. V was pared by 4 bases and J by 2 bases, with 11 bases between. The CDR3 extends over 14 amino acids. The CDR3 loop is CASSLGGPNTEAFF. CDR3 DNA sequence: TGTGCCAGCTCACTAGGGGGGCCTAACACTGAAGCTTTCTTT.

As concerns this clone: The same CDR3 also results from other DNA sequences found in this sample. The chain employs TRBV5-4 and TRBJ2-2; weak D call: TRBD1 (6 bases). The CDR3 covers 15 residues. CDR1 and CDR2 from the germline V gene are SGHNT and YYREEE (reference sequence). V was pared by 4 bases and J by 2 bases, with 12 bases between. The CDR3 nucleotides are TGTGCCAGCAGCCTAGGGACACGAAACACCGGGGAGCTGTTTTTT. Its translation is CASSLGTRNTGELFF.

The chain employs TRBV9 and TRBJ1-4; D unclear. Looked up from germline, CDR1 is SGDLS and CDR2 is YYNGEE. V dropped 2 bases and J dropped 0 bases, with 5 bases sitting between them. The length of the CDR3 is 14 residues. DNA for the CDR3: TGTGCCAGCAGCGTTGGTTCAACTAATGAAAAACTGTTTTTT. It encodes CASSVGSTNEKLFF.

The chain recombines TRBV4-3 with TRBJ2-1, with D perhaps matching TRBD2 (5 bases). The V end was cut by 4 bases, the J end by 0 bases, with 16 bases between. This CDR3 spans 17 amino acids. From germline, CDR1 is LGHNA and CDR2 YSLEER. DNA for the CDR3: TGCGCCAGCAGCCCCGAACTCGGGGAGAGCTCCTACAATGAGCAGTTCTTC. Protein product: CASSPELGESSYNEQFF.

In DNA, the CDR3 is TGTGCCAGCAGTGGAGCAAGGGGCCGGGAGACCCAGTACTTC. This sequence encodes CASSGARGRETQYF. The V and J genes are TRBV2 and TRBJ2-5; D might be TRBD1 (5 bases). The germline gives CDR1 SNHLY, CDR2 FYNNEI. The CDR3 is 14 residues long. The V end was cut by 4 bases, the J end by 5 bases, with 14 bases between.

This rearrangement joins TRBV5-4 to TRBJ1-1; D unclear. Germline-derived CDR1 and CDR2 are SGHNT and YYREEE (reference sequence). Trimming pared 1 base from V and 1 base from J, leaving 8 bases between. The length of the CDR3 is 14 residues. CDR3 bases: TGTGCCAGCAGCTTGAGTGGCAGGAACACTGAAGCTTTCTTT. Protein product: CASSLSGRNTEAFF.

Remarks on this clone: The same CDR3 arises from other DNA sequences in this sample as well. The chain recombines TRBV7-2 with TRBJ1-1, with a possible D match to TRBD1 (6 bases). This CDR3 is 13 amino acids long. Germline V gene data show CDR1 as SGHTA and CDR2 as FQGNSA. Trimming took 6 bases from V and 2 from J, leaving 10 bases between them. The chain's CDR3 is CASSLGHNTEAFF. In DNA, the CDR3 is TGTGCCAGCAGTTTGGGACATAACACTGAAGCTTTCTTT. Full variable domain (rest looked up from reference TRBV7-2 and TRBJ1-1): GAGVSQSPSNKVTEKGKDVELRCDPISGHTALYWYRQSLGQGLEFLIYFQGNSAPDKSGLPSDRFSAERTGGSVSTLTIQRTQQEDSAVYLCASSLGHNTEAFFGQGTRLTVV.

The chain combines TRBV7-2 with TRBJ1-5; D is uncertain. The germline CDR1 and CDR2 sequences are SGHTA and FQGNSA. Trimming cost V 5 bases and J 5 bases, with 10 bases left between them. The CDR3 is made up of 13 amino acids. CDR3 loop: CASSPNDYQPQHF. The DNA of the CDR3 is TGTGCCAGCAGCCCGAATGACTATCAGCCCCAGCATTTT. The full variable domain, rest sourced from reference TRBV7-2 and TRBJ1-5, is GAGVSQSPSNKVTEKGKDVELRCDPISGHTALYWYRQSLGQGLEFLIYFQGNSAPDKSGLPSDRFSAERTGGSVSTLTIQRTQQEDSAVYLCASSPNDYQPQHFGDGTRLSIL.

With respect to this clone: Distinct nucleotide sequences in the sample also encode this CDR3. The chain joins TRBV6-1 to TRBJ2-7; D perhaps matches TRBD1 (6 bases). Trimming removed 5 bases from V and 4 bases from J, with 9 bases in between. CDR1 and CDR2 (germline): MNHNS, SASEGT. The CDR3 covers 12 residues. CDR3 loop: CASSRTAYEQYF. The CDR3 nucleotides read TGTGCCAGCAGTCGGACAGCATACGAGCAGTACTTC.

The chain couples TRBV6-5 to TRBJ2-5; possible D gene TRBD2, 6 bases. This CDR3 contains 16 residues. V lost 1 base to trimming and J lost 1 base, with 13 bases between them. CDR1 is MNHEY, CDR2 SVGAGI, per germline. The CDR3 bases are TGTGCCAGCAGTTACTTGATAGCGGAGGGCCAAGAGACCCAGTACTTC. Protein: CASSYLIAEGQETQYF.

The rearrangement uses TRBV14 and TRBJ1-5; no firm D call. Trimming left V 0 bases short and J 2 bases short, with 2 bases between. In germline, CDR1 is SGHDN, CDR2 FVKESK. This CDR3 has 13 amino acids. CDR3 region: CASSQDGNQPQHF. CDR3 sequence (DNA): TGTGCCAGCAGCCAAGATGGCAATCAGCCCCAGCATTTT.

The table lists this clone with a count of one. This chain connects TRBV28 to TRBJ2-5, with D unclear. V gave up 6 bases and J gave up 4 bases, with 12 bases separating them. The germline CDR1 and CDR2 sequences are MDHEN and SYDVKM. The CDR3 covers 13 residues. This CDR3 reads CASSPGRRETQYF. CDR3 DNA sequence: TGTGCCAGCAGCCCCGGTAGACGAGAGACCCAGTACTTC.